The entry below gives a single T cell receptor (beta chain) sequence along with its context. Antigen: not known. The record originates from a study of memory CD4+ T cells and cytomegalovirus serostatus. The CDR3 totals 14 residues. In germline, CDR1 is SGHTA, CDR2 FQGNSA. Trimming left V 5 bases short and J 0 bases short, with 10 bases between. Whole-study findings and limits: About 40% of the roughly 160 known CMV-associated TCRbeta sequences appeared in CD4+ memory.

Only in-frame clones appear in the TCRdb table, and some are missing; sequencing was by immunoSEQ multiplex PCR. This table holds some 52,000 clones, around 81% found once. The sort gate was single viable CD3+CD4+CD8-CD45RO+ cells for memory CD4+ T cells. Donors' CMV status reflects serum IgG against pp150, pp28, p38, p52. The gene calls are TRBV7-2 and TRBJ1-1; D is uncertain. The sequenced material came from memory CD4+ T cells from blood. The receptor was isolated from an adult in good health and CMV-seronegative. The CDR3 DNA is TGTGCCAGCAGCCGCTCGGGTTTGAACACTGAAGCTTTCTTT. Translated: CASSRSGLNTEAFF.